Included here is one T cell receptor beta chain sequence, with context. This record belongs to a study of blood T cell repertoires in COVID-19. CDR3 size: 16 residues. The germline V gene has CDR1 MGHRA and CDR2 YSYEKL. The ends were cut back, 0 bases at V and 3 bases at J, with 13 bases in the middle. The method was immunoSEQ multiplex PCR; TCRdb's version includes in-frame clones alone and lacks a portion of them. Among under 350,000 clones listed, approximately 85% were seen once. The V call is TRBV4-1, the J call TRBJ2-3; D remains ambiguous. The TCR originated in a human donor in a cohort sampled during active COVID-19. Material: peripheral blood. The CDR3 loop reads CASSQDPAIRTDTQYF. The CDR3 DNA reads TGCGCCAGCAGCCAAGACCCAGCGATAAGAACAGATACGCAGTATTTT.